These 14 T cell receptor beta chains were all obtained from the same sample, sequenced in a study of cytomegalovirus exposure and HLA in healthy donors. 13 Jbeta primers and 60 Vbeta primers were used for the PCR. Some clones are missing from TCRdb's copy, which holds only in-frame ones; the method was immunoSEQ multiplex PCR. The repertoire includes some 150,000 clones, approximately 87% of them detected once, and about 5% sits in the top ten. Sequenced sample: PBMCs. The receptors stem from a woman in her 30s in good health and CMV-seronegative.

The genes are TRBV5-1 and TRBJ2-7; no definite D call. This CDR3 comprises 14 residues. V gave up 1 base and J gave up 3 bases, with 11 bases separating them. The germline V gene has CDR1 SGHRS and CDR2 YFSETQ. CDR3 bases: TGCGCCAGCAGCTTGTCGGCAGCTAGCTACGAGCAGTACTTC. Translation: CASSLSAASYEQYF.

The CDR3 protein is CASSFVGAIAGELFF. The CDR3 coding sequence is TGTGCCAGCAGCTTCGTAGGGGCGATCGCCGGGGAGCTGTTTTTT. This sequence joins TRBV7-2 and TRBJ2-2, with D tentatively TRBD1 (5 bases). CDR1 SGHTA and CDR2 FQGNSA come from the germline V gene. The ends were cut back, 3 bases at V and 6 bases at J, with 14 bases in the middle. The CDR3 sequence is 15 residues long. The complete variable domain, with remaining parts taken from reference TRBV7-2 and TRBJ2-2, reads GAGVSQSPSNKVTEKGKDVELRCDPISGHTALYWYRQSLGQGLEFLIYFQGNSAPDKSGLPSDRFSAERTGGSVSTLTIQRTQQEDSAVYLCASSFVGAIAGELFFGEGSRLTVL.

V gene TRBV4-3 combines with J gene TRBJ1-4, with a weak D call TRBD1 (5 bases). The germline V gene encodes CDR1 LGHNA and CDR2 YSLEER. V was cut by 1 base and J by 5 bases, with 8 bases left in between. The CDR3 has 14 residues. The CDR3 nucleotides are TGCGCCAGCAGCCAAGGGTACAGGAATGAAAAACTGTTTTTT. Translating it yields CASSQGYRNEKLFF.

This clone was picked up one time. The rearrangement uses TRBV28 and TRBJ1-4, with 7 bases matching TRBD1. The CDR3 is made up of 16 amino acids. With V trimmed by 7 bases and J by 5 bases, 13 bases remained unmatched. Germline CDR1 reads MDHEN; CDR2 reads SYDVKM. This CDR3 is CASTGASTGRNEKLFF. The CDR3 coding sequence is TGTGCCAGCACGGGAGCGTCGACAGGGAGAAATGAAAAACTGTTTTTT.

The chain has TRBV19 and TRBJ2-2, with 10 bases lining up with TRBD1. This CDR3 comprises 14 residues. The V and J ends lost 8 bases and 7 bases, in that order; junction bases with no gene match: 7. Germline V gene sequence: CDR1 LNHDA, CDR2 SQIVND (reference sequence). CDR3 protein: CASGGTGAYGELFF. The CDR3 DNA is TGTGCCAGTGGGGGGACAGGGGCATACGGGGAGCTGTTTTTT.

V is TRBV4-3 and J is TRBJ2-6, with 11 bases that match TRBD2. Germline CDR1 LGHNA, CDR2 YSLEER. The trim removed 0 bases at V and 0 bases at J, leaving 4 bases unmatched. The CDR3 runs to 19 residues. The CDR3 reads CASSQETSGDLSGANVLTF. CDR3 nucleotides: TGCGCCAGCAGCCAAGAGACTAGCGGGGACCTCTCTGGGGCCAACGTCCTGACTTTC.

This clone was found once. CDR3 DNA: TGTGCCAGCAGCGGATGGGGGCTATCTAATGAAAAACTGTTTTTT. It codes for CASSGWGLSNEKLFF. This chain uses TRBV7-2 with TRBJ1-4; tentatively, D is TRBD1 (6 bases). V gave up 5 bases and J gave up 3 bases, with 13 bases separating them. The CDR3 is 15 amino acids. Germline CDR1 SGHTA, CDR2 FQGNSA.

This chain uses TRBV7-9 with TRBJ1-1, with TRBD1 as a possible D gene (6 bases). The CDR3 runs 14 residues. Germline assignment: CDR1 SEHNR and CDR2 FQNEAQ (reference sequence). V was clipped by 0 bases and J by 6 bases, with 11 bases between them. The CDR3: CASSLAPGGPEAFF. Written as DNA, the CDR3 is TGTGCCAGCAGCTTAGCGCCGGGGGGCCCTGAAGCTTTCTTT.

This sequence joins TRBV28 and TRBJ2-7; tentatively, D is TRBD1 (6 bases). CDR1 is MDHEN, CDR2 SYDVKM, per germline. The CDR3 is made up of 13 amino acids. V gave up 6 bases and J gave up 3 bases, with 12 bases separating them. The CDR3: CASREQQGYEQYF. CDR3 nucleotide sequence: TGTGCCAGCAGAGAACAACAGGGCTACGAGCAGTACTTC.

The rearrangement uses TRBV30 and TRBJ1-2; D not certain. CDR3 length: 13 amino acids. V shed 0 bases and J shed 6 bases, with 11 bases lying between them. The germline V gene has CDR1 GTSNPN and CDR2 SVGIG (reference sequence). The CDR3 sequence: CAWSVRVYDGYTF. The CDR3 coding sequence is TGTGCCTGGAGTGTACGCGTTTACGATGGCTACACCTTC.

This clone was observed once. The gene calls are TRBV10-3 and TRBJ2-7; D is uncertain. Deletions cut 4 bases from V and 3 bases from J, with 13 bases between. The CDR3 extends over 14 amino acids. Germline CDR1 ENHRY, CDR2 SYGVKD. DNA of the CDR3: TGTGCCATCAGTGTACGGAGCAGAGACTACGAGCAGTACTTC. It codes for CAISVRSRDYEQYF.

V gene TRBV7-9 combines with J gene TRBJ2-2, with a tentative D call TRBD1 (5 bases). Germline-derived CDR1 and CDR2 are SEHNR and FQNEAQ (reference sequence). The CDR3 consists of 15 residues. V dropped 4 bases and J dropped 4 bases, with 13 bases sitting between them. CDR3 region: CASSSSGWSTGELFF. The CDR3 bases are TGTGCCAGCAGCTCTTCAGGGTGGAGCACCGGGGAGCTGTTTTTT.

Remarks on this clone: Different DNA sequences within this sample yield the same CDR3. The rearrangement links TRBV5-4 to TRBJ2-7; D is uncertain. The germline CDR1 and CDR2 sequences are SGHNT and YYREEE (reference sequence). V lost 0 bases, J lost 3 bases, and 4 bases lay in between. The length of the CDR3 is 12 residues. This CDR3 is CASSLGGYEQYF. The CDR3 DNA reads TGTGCCAGCAGCTTGGGAGGCTACGAGCAGTACTTC.

The chain is built from TRBV12-5 and TRBJ1-5; D unresolved. Germline V lookup: CDR1 LGHNT, CDR2 FRNRAP. V lost 5 bases to trimming and J lost 6 bases, with 8 bases between them. This CDR3 spans 12 amino acids. The CDR3 spells CASGRPSQPQHF. DNA of the CDR3: TGTGCTAGTGGTCGCCCTAGTCAGCCCCAGCATTTT.